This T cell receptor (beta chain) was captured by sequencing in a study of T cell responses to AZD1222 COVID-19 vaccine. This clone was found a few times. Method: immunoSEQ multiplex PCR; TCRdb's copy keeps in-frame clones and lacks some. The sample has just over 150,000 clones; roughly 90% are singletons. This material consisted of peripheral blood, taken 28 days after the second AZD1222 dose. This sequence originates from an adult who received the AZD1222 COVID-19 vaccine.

Written as DNA, the CDR3 is TGTGCCAGCAGTTTGCCATTCAGTTTGGAGCAGTACTTC. It codes for CASSLPFSLEQYF. The chain has TRBV27 and TRBJ2-7; D is unclear. V shed 3 bases and J shed 7 bases, with 13 bases lying between them. This CDR3 is 13 amino acids long. In germline, CDR1 is MNHEY, CDR2 SMNVEV (reference sequence).